This T cell receptor (beta chain) was sequenced for a study of T cell repertoires in cytomegalovirus infection. Study results and limitations: Clonotype analysis showed dominance of the ex vivo response by HLA-C-restricted CMV-specific TCR beta clonotypes.

TCRdb reanalysed the reads using MiXCR and keeps one entry per CDR3 protein. The profile shows about 320,000 distinct CDR3 sequences, approximately 9.5% of them singletons. With regard to this clonotype: The antigen remains unidentified.

Per germline, CDR1 SGHTA and CDR2 FQGTGA. The CDR3 contains 17 residues. V dropped 5 bases and J dropped 0 bases, with 18 bases sitting between them. This TCR was sampled from a human donor in good health (CMV status not recorded). Some clones in this sample may be carry-over from other donors' samples. Material: PBMCs. The chain combines TRBV7-3 with TRBJ2-3; D remains unclear. The CDR3 spells CASSPRTVGPSTDTQYF. The DNA for the CDR3 is TGTGCCAGCAGCCCCCGGACGGTTGGCCCTAGCACAGATACGCAGTATTTT.